Listed below are T cell receptor beta chains from one sample, sequenced in a study of blood T cell repertoires in COVID-19. Using immunoSEQ multiplex PCR, the repertoire was profiled, and TCRdb retains in-frame clones only, with some absent. The sample records 200,000 to 250,000 clones, approximately 77% being singletons. Sequenced input: peripheral blood. Source of these receptors: a woman of 80 years or more with acute or convalescent COVID-19. The CDR3 runs from the conserved cysteine through the conserved F or W. The D gene is left open where the match is weak. Expanded clones get a size class; other rows say once, few or many, or leave the size out.

v_gene: TRBV7-7; abundance: NA; d_gene: TRBD1; j_gene: TRBJ2-2; CDR3nt: TGTGCTAGCAGCCCCAACAGGGGTCCGGCCGGGGAGCTGTTTTTT; CDR3aa: CASSPNRGPAGELFF
v_gene: TRBV7-2; abundance: NA; d_gene: TRBD1; j_gene: TRBJ1-2; CDR3nt: TGTGCCAGCAGTCCCCCGGGACAGGCCTATGGCTACACCTTC; CDR3aa: CASSPPGQAYGYTF
v_gene: TRBV2; abundance: once; d_gene: NA; j_gene: TRBJ2-4; CDR3nt: TGTGCCAGCAGTGACAAGGGGCTGGCCAAAAACATTCAGTACTTC; CDR3aa: CASSDKGLAKNIQYF
v_gene: TRBV3-1/TRBV3-2; abundance: NA; d_gene: NA; j_gene: TRBJ1-6; CDR3nt: TGTGCCAGCAGCCAAGAGTGGTTGGTCAGTTCACCCCTCCACTTT; CDR3aa: CASSQEWLVSSPLHF
v_gene: TRBV13; abundance: NA; d_gene: NA; j_gene: TRBJ1-1; CDR3nt: TGTGCCAGCAGCCGCCGGGGAGTTGGGAGGAACACTGAAGCTTTCTTT; CDR3aa: CASSRRGVGRNTEAFF
v_gene: TRBV28; abundance: NA; d_gene: TRBD1; j_gene: TRBJ2-3; CDR3nt: TGTGCCAGCAGGCCAGGGGGCATGGCAGATACGCAGTATTTT; CDR3aa: CASRPGGMADTQYF
v_gene: TRBV19; abundance: NA; d_gene: NA; j_gene: TRBJ2-3; CDR3nt: TGTGCCAGTAGTATCCCAGCGGGCGGGACAGATACGCAGTATTTT; CDR3aa: CASSIPAGGTDTQYF
v_gene: TRBV19; abundance: NA; d_gene: NA; j_gene: TRBJ2-5; CDR3nt: TGTGCCAGTAGACCGCCTAGAGGTAATGGAGAGACCCAGTACTTC; CDR3aa: CASRPPRGNGETQYF
v_gene: TRBV9; abundance: NA; d_gene: TRBD2; j_gene: TRBJ2-2; CDR3nt: TGTGCCAGCAGCGTAGTCAGCGGGGGGAACACCGGGGAGCTGTTTTTT; CDR3aa: CASSVVSGGNTGELFF
v_gene: TRBV5-5; abundance: NA; d_gene: NA; j_gene: TRBJ2-7; CDR3nt: TGTGCCAGCAGCAAACCGGCGGGTGAACAGTACTTC; CDR3aa: CASSKPAGEQYF
v_gene: TRBV27; abundance: NA; d_gene: NA; j_gene: TRBJ1-1; CDR3nt: TGTGCCAGCAGTTTTATCAGGGGTGAAGCTTTCTTT; CDR3aa: CASSFIRGEAFF
v_gene: TRBV5-1; abundance: NA; d_gene: TRBD1; j_gene: TRBJ1-1; CDR3nt: TGCGCCAGCAGCTCGGGAATCCCAGGGGGAAACACTGAAGCTTTCTTT; CDR3aa: CASSSGIPGGNTEAFF
v_gene: TRBV11-2; abundance: NA; d_gene: NA; j_gene: TRBJ1-1; CDR3nt: TGTGCCAGCGGTCTACAGGTAAACACTGAAGCTTTCTTT; CDR3aa: CASGLQVNTEAFF
v_gene: TRBV19; abundance: NA; d_gene: TRBD1; j_gene: TRBJ2-7; CDR3nt: TGTGCCAGTAGTGACGACAGGGGAGCCTACGAGCAGTACTTC; CDR3aa: CASSDDRGAYEQYF
v_gene: TRBV6-4; abundance: NA; d_gene: TRBD2; j_gene: TRBJ2-1; CDR3nt: TGTGCCAGCAGTGACTCACTAGCGGGCCTCGCAGATGAGCAGTTCTTC; CDR3aa: CASSDSLAGLADEQFF
v_gene: TRBV5-5; abundance: few; d_gene: TRBD1; j_gene: TRBJ1-1; CDR3nt: TGTGCCAGCAGCGAGATGACAGGGTGGAACACTGAAGCTTTCTTT; CDR3aa: CASSEMTGWNTEAFF
v_gene: TRBV19; abundance: NA; d_gene: TRBD2; j_gene: TRBJ2-3; CDR3nt: TGTGCCAGTAGCACCCGACTAGCGGGGGTAGGGGATACGCAGTATTTT; CDR3aa: CASSTRLAGVGDTQYF
v_gene: TRBV2; abundance: NA; d_gene: TRBD1; j_gene: TRBJ1-2; CDR3nt: TGTGCCAGCAGTCTGTCGGACAGGGAGCACGGCTACACCTTC; CDR3aa: CASSLSDREHGYTF
v_gene: TRBV10-3; abundance: NA; d_gene: NA; j_gene: TRBJ1-6; CDR3nt: TGTGCCATCAGAAGGACATTCGGTCTCCGGTCACCCCTCCACTTT; CDR3aa: CAIRRTFGLRSPLHF
v_gene: TRBV3-1/TRBV3-2; abundance: NA; d_gene: NA; j_gene: TRBJ1-2; CDR3nt: TGTGCCAGCAGCCACCGGGACGCGGGAGATGGCTACACCTTC; CDR3aa: CASSHRDAGDGYTF
v_gene: TRBV7-2; abundance: NA; d_gene: NA; j_gene: TRBJ2-2; CDR3nt: TGTGCCAGCAGCTTAGATCTACCAGGGCTGAACACCGGGGAGCTGTTTTTT; CDR3aa: CASSLDLPGLNTGELFF
v_gene: TRBV25-1; abundance: NA; d_gene: TRBD1; j_gene: TRBJ2-3; CDR3nt: TGTGCCAGCAGTCCCTCCAGGGGGTTAGATACGCAGTATTTT; CDR3aa: CASSPSRGLDTQYF
v_gene: TRBV12-3/TRBV12-4; abundance: NA; d_gene: TRBD1; j_gene: TRBJ1-6; CDR3nt: TGTGCCAGCAGGGGGGACAGGCATTCACCCCTCCACTTT; CDR3aa: CASRGDRHSPLHF
v_gene: TRBV6-5; abundance: NA; d_gene: NA; j_gene: TRBJ1-3; CDR3nt: TGTGCCAGCAGTCCGATGGGGGCGCTGGGAAACACCATATATTTT; CDR3aa: CASSPMGALGNTIYF
v_gene: TRBV7-2; abundance: NA; d_gene: TRBD2; j_gene: TRBJ2-1; CDR3nt: TGTGCCAGCAGCAAAAAAGGACTAGCGGGGGGCCCGTCCTACAATGAGCAGTTCTTC; CDR3aa: CASSKKGLAGGPSYNEQFF
v_gene: TRBV18; abundance: NA; d_gene: TRBD1; j_gene: TRBJ2-1; CDR3nt: TGTGCCAGCTCACCACCCGGACAGGGGGGGGTCGATGAGCAGTTCTTC; CDR3aa: CASSPPGQGGVDEQFF
v_gene: TRBV21-1; abundance: NA; d_gene: NA; j_gene: TRBJ1-2; CDR3nt: TGTGCCAGCAGCCAGGCCCCGGGACAGAGCTTATGCGGGGGGGCTGGCTACACCTTC; CDR3aa: CASSQAPGQSLCGGAGYTF
v_gene: TRBV7-9; abundance: NA; d_gene: NA; j_gene: TRBJ2-2; CDR3nt: TGTGCCAGCAGCTTAGAGGCGGGAAACACCGGGGAGCTGTTTTTT; CDR3aa: CASSLEAGNTGELFF
v_gene: TRBV4-1; abundance: NA; d_gene: TRBD1; j_gene: TRBJ1-2; CDR3nt: TGCGCCAGCAGCAGCGGACAGGGGCACTATGGCTACACCTTC; CDR3aa: CASSSGQGHYGYTF
v_gene: TRBV4-1; abundance: NA; d_gene: TRBD1; j_gene: TRBJ1-2; CDR3nt: TGCGCCAGCAGAGGGGACAGCTATGGCTACACCTTC; CDR3aa: CASRGDSYGYTF
v_gene: TRBV19; abundance: NA; d_gene: TRBD1; j_gene: TRBJ1-5; CDR3nt: TGTGCCAGTAGTCTAGAGGACAGGGATTGGCAGCCCCAGCATTTT; CDR3aa: CASSLEDRDWQPQHF
v_gene: TRBV19; abundance: NA; d_gene: TRBD1; j_gene: TRBJ2-5; CDR3nt: TGTGCCAGTAGTGGGACAGTAGAGACCCAGTACTTC; CDR3aa: CASSGTVETQYF
v_gene: TRBV5-4; abundance: NA; d_gene: TRBD1; j_gene: TRBJ2-1; CDR3nt: TGTGCCAGCAGCTTAGGACAGGGGGGCGATGAGCAGTTCTTC; CDR3aa: CASSLGQGGDEQFF
v_gene: TRBV10-1; abundance: few; d_gene: TRBD1; j_gene: TRBJ1-2; CDR3nt: TGCGCCAGGCGGGACAGACGGGGCTACACCTTC; CDR3aa: CARRDRRGYTF
v_gene: TRBV4-3; abundance: NA; d_gene: NA; j_gene: TRBJ2-2; CDR3nt: TGCGCCAGCAGCCAAGAGATCGCGAGGAGCGCTGGCGGGGAGCTGTTTTTT; CDR3aa: CASSQEIARSAGGELFF
v_gene: TRBV6-5; abundance: NA; d_gene: NA; j_gene: TRBJ2-7; CDR3nt: TGTGCCAGCAGTCACCGGGACAACTACGAGCAGTACTTC; CDR3aa: CASSHRDNYEQYF
v_gene: TRBV14; abundance: few; d_gene: TRBD1; j_gene: TRBJ2-7; CDR3nt: TGTGCCAGCAGCCCCCGGGACAGGGGCTTCTACGAGCAGTACTTC; CDR3aa: CASSPRDRGFYEQYF
v_gene: TRBV7-6; abundance: NA; d_gene: TRBD1; j_gene: TRBJ2-1; CDR3nt: TGTGCCAGCAGCTACAGACAGGGTGATGAGCAGTTCTTC; CDR3aa: CASSYRQGDEQFF
v_gene: TRBV11-3; abundance: NA; d_gene: TRBD2; j_gene: TRBJ2-2; CDR3nt: TGTGCCAGCAGCTTAACTAGCGGGGGGTCCGGGGAGCTGTTTTTT; CDR3aa: CASSLTSGGSGELFF
v_gene: TRBV19; abundance: few; d_gene: NA; j_gene: TRBJ1-1; CDR3nt: TGTGCCAGTACCGACACCCGGTTGAACACTGAAGCTTTCTTT; CDR3aa: CASTDTRLNTEAFF
v_gene: TRBV6-5; abundance: NA; d_gene: NA; j_gene: TRBJ1-5; CDR3nt: TGTGCCAGCCAGCAGGGCCTCAATCAGCCCCAGCATTTT; CDR3aa: CASQQGLNQPQHF
v_gene: TRBV2; abundance: many; d_gene: NA; j_gene: TRBJ1-4; CDR3nt: TGTGCCAGCAGTGCCCCGGGGGGAACTAATGAAAAACTGTTTTTT; CDR3aa: CASSAPGGTNEKLFF